These 24 T cell receptor beta chains were sequenced from one sample in a study of T cell responses to AZD1222 COVID-19 vaccine. Data came from immunoSEQ multiplex PCR; TCRdb stores just in-frame clones and leaves some out. The sample consists of approximately 45,000 clones, about nine tenths of them appearing once. The sequenced sample was peripheral blood, obtained 28 days after the second AZD1222 dose. Source of these receptors: an adult who received the AZD1222 COVID-19 vaccine.

This clone was picked up one time. The chain has TRBV6-6 and TRBJ2-1, with no clear D. Trimming stripped 2 bases from V and 10 bases from J, with 12 bases between. Germline lookup yields CDR1 MNHNY and CDR2 SVGAGI (reference sequence). The CDR3 has 13 residues. CDR3 sequence reads: CASSYDRAQEQFF. The CDR3 bases are TGTGCCAGCAGTTACGACCGGGCTCAAGAGCAGTTCTTC.

This clone was seen only once. The rearrangement joins TRBV9 to TRBJ2-7; TRBD2 aligns across 8 bases. The CDR3 consists of 15 residues. Germline-derived CDR1 and CDR2 are SGDLS and YYNGEE. J gave up 6 bases and V 4 bases, and 12 bases lay outside the gene matches. In DNA, the CDR3 is TGTGCCAGCAGCCCCGGCCTCAGCGGGAGTCGCGAGCAGTACTTC. This sequence encodes CASSPGLSGSREQYF.

The chain combines TRBV5-1 with TRBJ1-1; 8 bases are a match to TRBD1. Germline values: CDR1 SGHRS, CDR2 YFSETQ. V was clipped by 0 bases and J by 1 base; unmatched bases: 2. The CDR3 runs to 15 residues. CDR3 amino acids: CASSLEGQANTEAFF. The CDR3 DNA follows: TGCGCCAGCAGCTTGGAGGGACAGGCGAACACTGAAGCTTTCTTT. The full variable domain, rest sourced from reference TRBV5-1 and TRBJ1-1, is KAGVTQTPRYLIKTRGQQVTLSCSPISGHRSVSWYQQTPGQGLQFLFEYFSETQRNKGNFPGRFSGRQFSNSRSEMNVSTLELGDSALYLCASSLEGQANTEAFFGQGTRLTVV.

This chain uses TRBV4-2 with TRBJ1-5, with no clear D. The germline V gene has CDR1 LGHNA and CDR2 YNFKEQ. The ends were cut back, 4 bases at V and 3 bases at J, with 10 bases in the middle. The CDR3 has 14 residues. DNA of the CDR3: TGTGCCAGCAGCCTGGACGGTTACAATCAGCCCCAGCATTTT. This gives the protein CASSLDGYNQPQHF.

The chain recombines TRBV20-1 with TRBJ1-6; no clear D gene. Per germline, CDR1 DFQATT and CDR2 SNEGSKA (reference sequence). The CDR3 has 13 amino acids. Trimming cost V 3 bases and J 4 bases, with 7 bases left between them. CDR3: CSASLGYNSPLHF. CDR3 in DNA: TGCAGTGCTAGTCTGGGTTATAATTCACCCCTCCACTTT.

The CDR3 is CASRTGQGLGNTIYF. Here the CDR3 DNA reads TGTGCCAGCAGGACGGGACAGGGTCTTGGAAACACCATATATTTT. The rearrangement uses TRBV25-1 and TRBJ1-3, with 9 bases fitting TRBD1. With V trimmed by 6 bases and J by 3 bases, 6 bases remained unmatched. The CDR3 length is 15 residues. Germline V gives CDR1 MGHDK, CDR2 SYGVNS. Variable domain in full (rest from reference TRBV25-1 and TRBJ1-3): EADIYQTPRYLVIGTGKKITLECSQTMGHDKMYWYQQDPGMELHLIHYSYGVNSTEKGDLSSESTVSRIRTEHFPLTLESARPSHTSQYLCASRTGQGLGNTIYFGEGSWLTVV.

The V gene is TRBV5-6, the J gene TRBJ1-5; D ambiguous. The CDR3 covers 15 residues. Germline V lookup: CDR1 SGHDT, CDR2 YYEEEE. Between the trimmed V and J ends, which lost 0 bases and 1 base, there was a span of 8 bases. CDR3 protein: CASSLGLQSNQPQHF. CDR3 nucleotides: TGTGCCAGCAGCTTGGGTCTGCAGAGCAATCAGCCCCAGCATTTT. The full variable domain, with the rest looked up from reference TRBV5-6 and TRBJ1-5, is DAGVTQSPTHLIKTRGQQVTLRCSPKSGHDTVSWYQQALGQGPQFIFQYYEEEERQRGNFPDRFSGHQFPNYSSELNVNALLLGDSALYLCASSLGLQSNQPQHFGDGTRLSIL.

V and J are TRBV6-4 and TRBJ1-1; no clear D gene. This CDR3 contains 14 residues. Germline lookup yields CDR1 MRHNA and CDR2 SNTAGT. Between the trimmed V and J ends, which lost 6 bases and 4 bases, there was a span of 15 bases. The CDR3 DNA sequence: TGTGCCAGCAGGGCCGACGGGCCTAGCACTGAAGCTTTCTTT. As protein: CASRADGPSTEAFF.

This chain joins TRBV5-4 and TRBJ2-7, with TRBD2 matching 10 bases. The CDR3 has 16 residues. Per germline, CDR1 SGHNT and CDR2 YYREEE (reference sequence). The V gene end was trimmed by 3 bases and the J gene end by 1 base; junction bases not matched to a gene: 7. The CDR3 DNA reads TGTGCCAGCAGCTCGAAGCGGGAGGGCCTTTCCTACGAGCAGTACTTC. It specifies CASSSKREGLSYEQYF. Full variable domain (outside the CDR3, taken from reference TRBV5-4 and TRBJ2-7): ETGVTQSPTHLIKTRGQQVTLRCSSQSGHNTVSWYQQALGQGPQFIFQYYREEENGRGNFPPRFSGLQFPNYSSELNVNALELDDSALYLCASSSKREGLSYEQYFGPGTRLTVT.

The chain joins TRBV30 to TRBJ1-1; 10 bases match TRBD1. The ends lost 8 bases at V and 5 bases at J; junction bases unmatched: 11. CDR3 length: 14 residues. Germline V gene sequence: CDR1 GTSNPN, CDR2 SVGIG (reference sequence). The CDR3 DNA reads TGTGCCCGCCGAGGGGGACAGGGGCAAACTGAAGCTTTCTTT. Amino acids: CARRGGQGQTEAFF.

The V gene is TRBV5-1, the J gene TRBJ2-3, with TRBD2 identical over 8 bases. CDR1 is SGHRS, CDR2 YFSETQ, per germline. This CDR3 is 15 amino acids long. Unmatched junction bases numbered 4, after V lost 2 bases and J lost 2 bases. The CDR3 region is CASSFREGITDTQYF. CDR3 sequence (DNA): TGCGCCAGCAGCTTCCGGGAGGGAATCACAGATACGCAGTATTTT.

The V call is TRBV7-3, the J call TRBJ2-7; TRBD2 matches 8 bases. Looked up from germline, CDR1 is SGHTA and CDR2 is FQGTGA. The CDR3 consists of 12 residues. J lost 7 bases, V lost 2 bases, and 1 base had no gene match. CDR3 amino acids: CASSLAGGEQYF. The DNA for the CDR3 is TGTGCCAGCAGCTTAGCGGGGGGTGAGCAGTACTTC.

The chain links TRBV19 to TRBJ1-6; D gene uncertain. The germline V gene has CDR1 LNHDA and CDR2 SQIVND (reference sequence). The CDR3 loop spans 14 amino acids. Trimming removed 6 bases from V and 7 bases from J, with 13 bases in between. CDR3 nucleotide sequence: TGTGCCAGTAGGGGCGTCGGAGGGAATTCACCCCTCCACTTT. Translation gives CASRGVGGNSPLHF.

The DNA of the CDR3 is TGTGCCAGCTCACCACTAGCGGGAAACTACAATGAGCAGTTCTTC. This translates into CASSPLAGNYNEQFF. The chain has TRBV18 and TRBJ2-1; 8 bases are shared with TRBD2. CDR1 is KGHSH and CDR2 is LQKENI in the germline V gene. This CDR3 spans 15 amino acids. V shed 1 base, J shed 3 bases, and the junction held 2 bases outside the gene matches.

This clone was picked up a small number of times. The chain combines TRBV7-9 with TRBJ2-1; 10 nucleotides agree with TRBD2. CDR1 and CDR2 (germline): SEHNR, FQNEAQ (reference sequence). Losses at the gene ends were 0 bases for V and 10 bases for J; bases not matched to a gene: 9. The CDR3 is 16 amino acids. For the CDR3, the DNA is TGTGCCAGCAGCTTAGCGGGCGTAGCGGGAGGCGGGGAGCAGTTCTTC. Protein: CASSLAGVAGGGEQFF.

The V and J genes are TRBV7-9 and TRBJ1-4; D is unresolved. CDR3 length: 15 residues. Between the trimmed V and J ends, which lost 0 bases and 2 bases, there was a span of 7 bases. Germline lookup yields CDR1 SEHNR and CDR2 FQNEAQ (reference sequence). Written as DNA, the CDR3 is TGTGCCAGCAGCTTAGCGAGGGCTACTAATGAAAAACTGTTTTTT. It is translated as CASSLARATNEKLFF.

V usage is TRBV9 and J usage is TRBJ2-5; TRBD1 aligns across 8 bases. This CDR3 has 14 amino acids. After removal of 1 base from V and 4 bases from J, the junction contained 3 bases not matched to a gene. The germline V gene encodes CDR1 SGDLS and CDR2 YYNGEE. The CDR3 nucleotides are TGTGCCAGCAGCGTACAGGGGGCTGTAGAGACCCAGTACTTC. It translates to CASSVQGAVETQYF.

The V call is TRBV12-2, the J call TRBJ2-7; the listed D gene, TRBD2, was not tested against the DNA. TRBV12-2 represents a pseudogene. The CDR3 is 16 residues long. This CDR3 is CASRFRLAGELYEQYF. In DNA form, the CDR3 reads TGTGCAAGTCGCTTTCGACTAGCGGGGGAGCTCTACGAGCAGTACTTC.

The chain carries TRBV6-5 and TRBJ1-2, with D possibly being TRBD1 (6 bases). V was shortened by 4 bases and J by 12 bases, with 18 bases between the two germline ends. CDR1 MNHEY and CDR2 SVGAGI come from the germline V gene. There are 13 residues in the CDR3. The CDR3 coding sequence is TGTGCCAGCAGTTCCCCCCGGACAGCCGGGGACACCTTC. It specifies CASSSPRTAGDTF.

The chain is built from TRBV27 and TRBJ1-1; D gene ambiguous. With 4 bases removed from V and 0 bases from J, the gap between germline ends came to 15 bases. The CDR3 runs 16 residues. Germline V gives CDR1 MNHEY, CDR2 SMNVEV (reference sequence). CDR3 sequence reads: CASSSTPGRMNTEAFF. Written as DNA, the CDR3 is TGTGCCAGCAGTTCCACCCCGGGCCGAATGAACACTGAAGCTTTCTTT.

This chain links TRBV4-1 with TRBJ2-1; D gene ambiguous. This CDR3 has 16 residues. Trimming left V 0 bases short and J 0 bases short, with 9 bases between. CDR1 and CDR2 (germline): MGHRA, YSYEKL. In DNA form, the CDR3 reads TGCGCCAGCAGCCAAGATCAGAGATACTCCTACAATGAGCAGTTCTTC. Translated, it gives CASSQDQRYSYNEQFF.

This chain joins TRBV6-2 or TRBV6-3 and TRBJ1-1; TRBD1 matches 8 bases. V was pared by 2 bases and J by 3 bases, with 11 bases of the junction left unmatched. The CDR3 has 17 amino acids. Germline V gene lookup returns CDR1 MNHEY and CDR2 SVGEGT. The CDR3: CASSYTQGALSDTEAFF. CDR3 DNA sequence: TGTGCCAGCAGTTACACCCAGGGGGCTCTGTCGGACACTGAAGCTTTCTTT.

The gene calls are TRBV5-1 and TRBJ2-3; D remains ambiguous. The CDR3 is 12 residues long. V was shortened by 0 bases and J by 3 bases, with 2 bases between the two germline ends. Germline assignment: CDR1 SGHRS and CDR2 YFSETQ. CDR3 DNA sequence: TGCGCCAGCAGCTTGGAAACAGATACGCAGTATTTT. Its protein is CASSLETDTQYF.

The gene calls are TRBV19 and TRBJ2-7; 13 bases match TRBD2. Trimming took 5 bases from V and 5 from J; bases not matched to a gene: 6. This CDR3 region has 15 residues. In germline, CDR1 is LNHDA, CDR2 SQIVND (reference sequence). The CDR3: CASSPGLAGVHEQYF. The CDR3, as DNA: TGTGCCAGTAGTCCCGGACTAGCGGGAGTACACGAGCAGTACTTC.